The 21 T cell receptor beta chains below were found in one sample sequenced in a study of blood T cell repertoires in COVID-19. Some clones are missing from TCRdb's copy, which holds only in-frame ones; the method was immunoSEQ multiplex PCR. Of approximately 99,000 clones listed, approximately 86% were seen once; the top ten hold around 2%. Sequencing used peripheral blood. The receptor set was obtained from a man in his forties or fifties with COVID-19, enrolled during active disease.

The chain recombines TRBV5-1 with TRBJ2-3; 8 bases map to TRBD2. CDR3 length: 18 amino acids. Per the germline V gene, CDR1 is SGHRS and CDR2 is YFSETQ. The V and J ends lost 3 bases and 0 bases, in that order; junction bases with no gene match: 12. CDR3 DNA: TGCGCCAGCAGCTCGCGGACCACTACTAGCGGTAGCACAGATACGCAGTATTTT. This translates into CASSSRTTTSGSTDTQYF. Supplemented by reference TRBV5-1 and TRBJ2-3, the full variable domain reads KAGVTQTPRYLIKTRGQQVTLSCSPISGHRSVSWYQQTPGQGLQFLFEYFSETQRNKGNFPGRFSGRQFSNSRSEMNVSTLELGDSALYLCASSSRTTTSGSTDTQYFGPGTRLTVL.

The CDR3 reads CASSQDRGTAFGPQHF. The CDR3 nucleotides are TGCGCCAGCAGCCAAGATAGGGGGACAGCCTTCGGCCCCCAGCATTTT. V is TRBV4-1 and J is TRBJ1-5; 7 nucleotides line up with TRBD1. The CDR3 spans 16 residues. The germline CDR1 and CDR2 sequences are MGHRA and YSYEKL. V lost 0 bases and J lost 10; bases outside the gene matches: 12.

J is TRBJ1-6 and V is TRBV25-1; 7 bases map to TRBD1. The CDR3 is 15 residues long. V was pared by 2 bases and J by 7 bases, with 5 bases of the junction left unmatched. Germline-derived CDR1 and CDR2 are MGHDK and SYGVNS. The CDR3 region is CASSERRGQNSPLHF. The CDR3 bases are TGTGCCAGCAGTGAAAGGAGGGGGCAAAATTCACCCCTCCACTTT.

The chain joins TRBV24-1 to TRBJ2-7; D perhaps matches TRBD2 (5 bases). The CDR3 sequence is 15 residues long. V was shortened by 4 bases and J by 2 bases, with 14 bases between the two germline ends. Germline values: CDR1 KGHDR, CDR2 SFDVKD. CDR3 bases: TGTGCCACCAGTGAGACTAAGGTTCCCACCTACGAGCAGTACTTC. It codes for CATSETKVPTYEQYF.

This clone was recorded only once. The J gene is TRBJ2-1, the V gene TRBV4-1, with D perhaps matching TRBD2 (6 bases). The CDR3 covers 15 residues. Germline V CDR1 and CDR2: MGHRA, YSYEKL. The V end was cut by 1 base, the J end by 2 bases, with 9 bases between. The DNA for the CDR3 is TGCGCCAGCAGCCAAGGACTAGTCCCCTACAATGAGCAGTTCTTC. Protein sequence: CASSQGLVPYNEQFF.

This clone has a single count. The CDR3 DNA reads TGTGCCAGCAGCCCCTGGGGGGGATCGTGGGGCACCGGGGAGCTGTTTTTT. Its protein is CASSPWGGSWGTGELFF. The chain carries TRBV5-4 and TRBJ2-2; 7 positions agree with TRBD2. V lost 4 bases, J lost 4 bases, and 13 bases stayed unmatched. Germline CDR1 and CDR2: SGHNT and YYREEE (reference sequence). This CDR3 has 17 residues.

This chain joins TRBV11-3 and TRBJ2-3, with 7 nucleotides matching TRBD1. The CDR3 extends over 13 amino acids. J lost 3 bases, V lost 4 bases, and 1 base had no gene match. Per the germline V gene, CDR1 is SGHNT and CDR2 is YENEEA. The DNA for the CDR3 is TGTGCCAGCAGCTCACAGGGGACAGATACGCAGTATTTT. This gives the protein CASSSQGTDTQYF. The whole variable domain, remainder taken from reference TRBV11-3 and TRBJ2-3, is EAGVVQSPRYKIIEKKQPVAFWCNPISGHNTLYWYLQNLGQGPELLIRYENEEAVDDSQLPKDRFSAERLKGVDSTLKIQPAELGDSAVYLCASSSQGTDTQYFGPGTRLTVL.

The genes are TRBV15 and TRBJ2-1; the match to TRBD2 covers 8 bases. The CDR3 has 16 residues. The V segment lost 0 bases and the J segment 5 bases; nucleotides outside the gene matches: 6. CDR1 and CDR2 from the germline V gene are LNHNV and YYDKDF (reference sequence). This CDR3 reads CATSRDFRGGHNEQFF. CDR3 nucleotides: TGTGCCACCAGCAGAGATTTTCGGGGGGGGCACAATGAGCAGTTCTTC.

The chain joins TRBV30 to TRBJ1-3, with D maybe TRBD1 (5 bases). Germline assignment: CDR1 GTSNPN and CDR2 SVGIG (reference sequence). V was shortened by 0 bases and J by 6 bases, with 9 bases between the two germline ends. The CDR3 loop spans 13 amino acids. The CDR3 reads CAWSVRGINTIYF. In DNA form, the CDR3 reads TGTGCCTGGAGTGTTCGGGGGATAAACACCATATATTTT.

This clone occurred once. The rearrangement links TRBV7-3 to TRBJ2-2, with a weak D call TRBD1 (6 bases). V lost 5 bases, J lost 0 bases, and 13 bases lay in between. The CDR3 extends over 16 amino acids. CDR1 is SGHTA, CDR2 FQGTGA, per germline. The CDR3 region is CASSPLGAPNTGELFF. CDR3 nucleotide sequence: TGTGCCAGCAGCCCCCTGGGGGCCCCGAACACCGGGGAGCTGTTTTTT. Using reference TRBV7-3 and TRBJ2-2 for the parts outside the CDR3, the full variable domain is GAGVSQTPSNKVTEKGKYVELRCDPISGHTALYWYRQSLGQGPEFLIYFQGTGAADDSGLPNDRFFAVRPEGSVSTLKIQRTERGDSAVYLCASSPLGAPNTGELFFGEGSRLTVL.

The V gene is TRBV27, the J gene TRBJ2-5; 11 nucleotides align to TRBD2. In germline, CDR1 is MNHEY, CDR2 SMNVEV (reference sequence). There are 16 residues in the CDR3. The trim removed 2 bases at V and 4 bases at J, leaving 6 bases unmatched. CDR3 region: CASSLITSGGLETQYF. CDR3 bases: TGTGCCAGCAGTTTAATTACTAGCGGGGGCTTAGAGACCCAGTACTTC.

This chain connects TRBV6-5 to TRBJ1-1; D is ambiguous. CDR1 and CDR2 from the germline V gene are MNHEY and SVGAGI. This CDR3 contains 14 residues. V dropped 0 bases and J dropped 4 bases, with 9 bases sitting between them. The CDR3 DNA reads TGTGCCAGCAGTTACTCGGGCCTATTCACTGAAGCTTTCTTT. Translating it yields CASSYSGLFTEAFF.

The gene calls are TRBV27 and TRBJ1-4; 7 positions agree with TRBD1. The CDR3 runs to 17 residues. CDR1 and CDR2 (germline): MNHEY, SMNVEV (reference sequence). Losses at the gene ends were 2 bases for V and 4 bases for J; bases not matched to a gene: 10. In DNA, the CDR3 is TGTGCCAGCAGTTTAGGGTGGGCAGGGGGAGGTAATGAAAAACTGTTTTTT. It is translated as CASSLGWAGGGNEKLFF.

The chain carries TRBV4-2 and TRBJ1-6, with TRBD1 identical over 8 bases. This CDR3 is built from 17 residues. CDR1 and CDR2 (germline): LGHNA, YNFKEQ. J was trimmed by 8 bases and V by 0 bases; bases with no gene match: 9. The chain's CDR3 is CASSQDPTGGPDSPLHF. The CDR3 DNA is TGTGCCAGCAGCCAAGACCCTACAGGGGGGCCTGATTCACCCCTCCACTTT.

This clone was observed a single time. The chain employs TRBV7-9 and TRBJ1-6, with 7 bases lining up with TRBD1. The CDR3 covers 16 residues. The J segment lost 8 bases and the V segment lost 5 bases, leaving 12 bases of the junction unmatched. Germline V lookup: CDR1 SEHNR, CDR2 FQNEAQ (reference sequence). CDR3 residues: CASSQYRGFSDSPLHF. The CDR3 DNA sequence: TGTGCCAGCAGCCAGTACAGGGGTTTTTCGGATTCACCCCTCCACTTT.

This chain connects TRBV10-1 to TRBJ1-6; 9 bases fit TRBD1. The trim removed 0 bases at V and 8 bases at J, leaving 8 bases unmatched. Germline CDR1 is WNHNN and CDR2 is SYGVQD (reference sequence). The CDR3 is made up of 17 amino acids. The CDR3, as DNA: TGCGCCAGCAGTGAGTCACGAACAGGGGGCGTCTATTCACCCCTCCACTTT. This encodes CASSESRTGGVYSPLHF.

The chain uses TRBV29-1 and TRBJ1-2; the match to TRBD1 covers 7 bases. The V gene's germline CDR1 is SQVTM and CDR2 ANQGSEA. The CDR3 contains 12 residues. Losses at the gene ends were 6 bases for V and 4 bases for J; bases not matched to a gene: 5. The CDR3 DNA is TGCAGCGTCGAGGGGGCCGGCTATGGCTACACCTTC. Residues: CSVEGAGYGYTF.

This chain connects TRBV6-4 to TRBJ2-6; D remains ambiguous. V gave up 2 bases and J gave up 0 bases, with 8 bases separating them. CDR3 length: 16 residues. In germline, CDR1 is MRHNA, CDR2 SNTAGT. The CDR3: CASSDGHHSGANVLTF. CDR3 DNA sequence: TGTGCCAGCAGTGACGGGCACCACTCTGGGGCCAACGTCCTGACTTTC.

The V and J genes are TRBV6-5 and TRBJ1-5; D is uncertain. CDR1 MNHEY and CDR2 SVGAGI come from the germline V gene. This CDR3 spans 16 amino acids. The V end was cut by 0 bases, the J end by 3 bases, with 12 bases between. CDR3 sequence: CASSYSNWQDNQPQHF. In DNA form, the CDR3 reads TGTGCCAGCAGTTACTCGAATTGGCAAGACAATCAGCCCCAGCATTTT.

The chain couples TRBV7-6 to TRBJ1-6, with D uncertain. The CDR3 has 16 amino acids. CDR1 and CDR2 (germline): SGHVS, FNYEAQ. Trimming left V 2 bases short and J 2 bases short, with 10 bases between. CDR3 sequence reads: CASSLNAETYNSPLHF. CDR3 DNA sequence: TGTGCCAGCAGCTTAAATGCAGAAACCTATAATTCACCCCTCCACTTT.

The chain carries TRBV6-2 or TRBV6-3 and TRBJ2-1, with a possible D match to TRBD2 (6 bases). The germline V gene has CDR1 MNHEY and CDR2 SVGEGT. Deletions cut 2 bases from V and 0 bases from J, with 11 bases between. The CDR3 consists of 16 residues. CDR3 amino acids: CASSYALASSYNEQFF. CDR3 sequence (DNA): TGTGCCAGCAGTTACGCCCTAGCGAGCTCCTACAATGAGCAGTTCTTC.